What follows are 10 T cell receptor beta chains derived from one specimen sequenced in a study of CD8+ T cells in alopecia areata. RNA, once extracted, was reverse transcribed into cDNA for use as the sequencing template. Generated by immunoSEQ multiplex PCR, the TCRdb table keeps only in-frame clones and is missing some. The table lists more than 100,000 clones, about 60% of them singletons. The sequencing input was CD4+ T cells sorted from blood. Source of these receptors: a human donor in good health.

V is TRBV29-1 and J is TRBJ1-1; the D gene is possibly TRBD1 (6 bases). Germline V gene lookup returns CDR1 SQVTM and CDR2 ANQGSEA. V lost 8 bases to trimming and J lost 1 base, with 20 bases between them. This CDR3 comprises 15 residues. CDR3 protein: CSFVSTGRGNTEAFF. The CDR3 DNA follows: TGCAGCTTCGTGTCTACAGGGAGAGGGAACACTGAAGCTTTCTTT.

V and J are TRBV18 and TRBJ2-7, with D uncertain. Germline CDR1 reads KGHSH; CDR2 reads LQKENI. This CDR3 contains 13 residues. V gave up 2 bases and J gave up 3 bases, with 8 bases separating them. CDR3 loop: CASSPSHGYEQYF. CDR3 bases: TGTGCCAGCTCACCATCTCACGGCTACGAGCAGTACTTC.

The gene calls are TRBV2 and TRBJ2-5; TRBD1 agrees at 8 bases. This CDR3 has 16 residues. Germline lookup yields CDR1 SNHLY and CDR2 FYNNEI. V dropped 5 bases and J dropped 1; count of bases not matched to a gene: 9. The CDR3 DNA reads TGTGCCAGCAGTCCCGGGCGAACAGGGGGCCAAGAGACCCAGTACTTC. Translation gives CASSPGRTGGQETQYF.

V usage is TRBV29-1 and J usage is TRBJ2-1, with TRBD2 matching over 12 bases. Looked up from germline, CDR1 is SQVTM and CDR2 is ANQGSEA. This CDR3 spans 15 amino acids. V lost 7 bases to trimming and J lost 12 bases; unmatched junction nucleotides: 16. The CDR3 here is CSAGLAGLPFGPQFF. CDR3 bases: TGCAGCGCCGGACTAGCGGGGCTCCCTTTCGGCCCGCAGTTCTTC.

The gene calls are TRBV23-1 and TRBJ2-6; D gene uncertain. TRBV23-1 is classed as an ORF, of uncertain function. The CDR3 has 19 residues. Trimming removed 1 base from V and 9 bases from J, with 25 bases in between. As DNA, the CDR3 is TGCGCCAGCAGTCAATTTGCGGCGGTCCCGAATGCCCTCCACAACGTCCTGACTTTC. Its translation is CASSQFAAVPNALHNVLTF.

CDR3 bases: TGCGCCAGCAGCCACCCCCCCCGAGAACTAGCGGGGGGCCAGCAGTTCTTC. This translates into CASSHPPRELAGGQQFF. The J gene is TRBJ2-1, the V gene TRBV4-1, with 12 positions matching TRBD2. The CDR3 has 17 amino acids. The junction had 14 bases not matched to a gene; V was cut back by 3 bases and J by 11 bases. Germline V CDR1 and CDR2: MGHRA, YSYEKL.

This chain links TRBV25-1 with TRBJ1-6; no firm D call. Germline values: CDR1 MGHDK, CDR2 SYGVNS. The V and J ends lost 3 bases and 2 bases respectively, with 8 bases between them. The CDR3 totals 15 residues. The CDR3 sequence: CASSDFQAYNSPLHF. In nucleotides, the CDR3 is TGTGCCAGCAGTGATTTCCAGGCCTATAATTCACCCCTCCACTTT.

V and J are TRBV25-1 and TRBJ2-1; tentatively, D is TRBD1 or TRBD2 (5 bases each). The CDR3 covers 15 residues. Germline values: CDR1 MGHDK, CDR2 SYGVNS. Deletions cut 3 bases from V and 0 bases from J, with 9 bases between. This chain's CDR3 is CASSDGAVSYNEQFF. In DNA form, the CDR3 reads TGTGCCAGCAGTGACGGGGCGGTCTCCTACAATGAGCAGTTCTTC.

This clone was seen more than once but under ten times. V is TRBV23-1 and J is TRBJ2-7; the D is unclear. TRBV23-1 is noted as an ORF with a role that remains uncertain. V lost 6 bases, J lost 0 bases, and 12 bases lay in between. The CDR3 is made up of 14 amino acids. The DNA for the CDR3 is TGCGCCAGCAGACCTAACAAGAGCTCCTACGAGCAGTACTTC. Protein product: CASRPNKSSYEQYF.

The gene calls are TRBV14 and TRBJ2-3; TRBD1 or TRBD2 may be the D gene (6 bases each). V lost 8 bases, J lost 7 bases, and 10 bases lay in between. Germline-derived CDR1 and CDR2 are SGHDN and FVKESK. The CDR3 spans 11 residues. The CDR3 bases are TGTGCCAGCGGAGGGGGAAATACGCAGTATTTT. As protein: CASGGGNTQYF.